This T cell receptor beta chain appears in the sequencing data of a study of cytomegalovirus exposure and HLA in healthy donors. Across the whole study: Among the roughly 400 genotyped donors, 70% to 90% were placed in the Caucasian-associated ancestry cluster. Study results and limitations: Most of the CMV-associated TCR beta chains (in a later analysis) appeared to be HLA-restricted.

This clone appeared once. Its antigen is not known. A multiplex PCR was run with 60 Vbeta primers and 13 Jbeta primers. The table came from immunoSEQ multiplex PCR; TCRdb's copy has only in-frame clones and leaves some out. The table records more than 50,000 clones, about 70% of them present only once. This TCR derives from a woman aged 45-59 years in good health and CMV-seropositive. Sequenced: PBMCs.

CDR3 in amino acids: CASTETSGGTKNIQYF. The CDR3 DNA sequence: TGTGCCAGTACCGAAACTAGCGGGGGGACGAAAAACATTCAGTACTTC. The chain combines TRBV19 with TRBJ2-4; TRBD2 agrees at 12 bases. The CDR3 contains 16 residues. In germline, CDR1 is LNHDA, CDR2 SQIVND (reference sequence). The V segment lost 7 bases and the J segment 4 bases; nucleotides outside the gene matches: 8.